This record covers a single TCR beta chain. Its antigen is undetermined. Per the germline V gene, CDR1 is MNHEY and CDR2 is SMNVEV (reference sequence). V lost 3 bases, J lost 9 bases, and 7 bases stayed unmatched. This CDR3 spans 15 amino acids. The assay was immunoSEQ multiplex PCR, and TCRdb's table has in-frame clones only and misses some. The table records about 300,000 clones, roughly 70% of them present only once. These data originate in a study of shared clonotypes between healthy human individuals. Study as a whole: A couple of women and a few men aged 18 to 49 made up the donors.

Notes on the study in general: Larger estimated richness was generally seen in naive subsets than in memory subsets. Around 4.7% of naive CD4 clonotypes were shared across a few donors.

The clonotype comes from a man aged 25 to 40 in good health. The sample taken for sequencing was memory CD4+ T cells sorted from blood. Noted subset: CD45RA-negative fraction. This chain uses TRBV27 with TRBJ2-1, with TRBD2 identical over 11 bases. CDR3 DNA: TGTGCCAGCAGTTTTCTCCTAGCGGGAGGATCTGAGCAGTTCTTC. This sequence encodes CASSFLLAGGSEQFF.